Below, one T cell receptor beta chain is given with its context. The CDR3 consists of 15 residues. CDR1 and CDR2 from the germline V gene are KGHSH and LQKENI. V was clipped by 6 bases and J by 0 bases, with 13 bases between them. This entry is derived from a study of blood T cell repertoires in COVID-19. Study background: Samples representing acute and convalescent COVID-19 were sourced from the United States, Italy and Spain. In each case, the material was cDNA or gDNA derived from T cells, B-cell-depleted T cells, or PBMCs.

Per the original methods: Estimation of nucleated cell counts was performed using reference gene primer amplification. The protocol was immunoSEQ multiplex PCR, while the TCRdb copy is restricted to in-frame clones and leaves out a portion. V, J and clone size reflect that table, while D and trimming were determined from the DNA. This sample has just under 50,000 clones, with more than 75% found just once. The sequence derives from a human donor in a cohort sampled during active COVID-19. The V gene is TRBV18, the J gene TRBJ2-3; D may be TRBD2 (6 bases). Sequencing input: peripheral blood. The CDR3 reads CASSSVSGSTDTQYF. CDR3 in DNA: TGTGCCAGCTCCAGTGTCAGCGGGAGCACAGATACGCAGTATTTT.